This T cell receptor (beta chain) was identified in a study of blood T cell repertoires in COVID-19 (dated by TCRdb to the early 2020s). A note on the overall study: Collaborator samples came from the United States, Italy and Spain and covered acute and convalescent phases of COVID-19. The prospective study material was composed of cDNA or gDNA derived from T cells, B-cell-depleted T cells, or PBMCs. Deeply sampled blood TCRbeta repertoires from subjects exposed to, actively infected with, or recovered from COVID-19 were included in the dataset. The repertoires were made available in a free public database intended to serve as a resource for research on the immune response to SARS-CoV-2. The samples were drawn from two sources: the first 160 participants of the ongoing ImmuneRACE study, and fewer than 1,500 subjects contributed by 6 global collaborators. A de-identified subject ID, COVID-19 status, age in years and sex were almost always included in the sample metadata. Where available, HLA class I and class II types were obtained from metadata supplied by the sample provider rather than from assay-based typing.

A note on this clone: What this receptor recognizes is not known. The input lacks base qualities; no much larger clone sits a single base away.

TCRbeta CDR3 regions were amplified from genomic DNA using the immunoSEQ Assay, a bias-controlled multiplex PCR. Processing in the source paper ran as follows. Within the assay, amplification of reference gene primers was used to estimate how many nucleated cells each sample contained. To quantify the absolute abundance of each unique TCRbeta CDR3 rearrangement, sequence reads were collapsed and filtered. For each sample, productive Simpson clonality was calculated by taking the square root of Simpson's diversity index across productive rearrangements. This is the immuneACCESS table as TCRdb keeps it, with only in-frame sequences that have V and J called. A part of the clones is gone; compared with another copy, unresolved V genes explain less than half, and the rest is unexplained. The DNA gave D and trimming, while V, J and clone size come from that table. This sample gives about 160,000 clones in total; 85% of them show up just once. The ten biggest clones cover about 3% of the sample.

Whole blood was collected in K2EDTA tubes by collaborating institutions according to the institutions' own protocols. For TCRbeta analysis, collaborators shipped samples as frozen whole blood, isolated PBMCs, or DNA extracted from either of those sample types. Summary of the overall study and its limitations: The amount of clinical and demographic metadata varied by source and participant and was provided uncurated.

CDR1 KGHDR and CDR2 SFDVKD were looked up in the germline V gene. Relative to germline, V is missing 9 bases and J is missing 5 bases, with 12 bases of the junction outside any gene match. The CDR3 runs 17 amino acids, cysteine and phenylalanine included. The read is trimmed to its CDR3 DNA, 51 bases read in frame from base 1. The rearrangement joined TRBV24-1 to TRBJ2-2; 12 bases in the junction line up with TRBD2. The origin of this receptor is a human donor with acute or convalescent COVID-19. The donor label of this sample is uncertain. The sequenced sample was peripheral blood. This receptor has the CDR3 CATSKTSGGKRTGELFF. The DNA reads TGTGCCACCTCAAAAACTAGCGGGGGGAAAAGGACCGGGGAGCTGTTTTTT.